A selection of T cell receptor beta chains follows, all from one sample in a study of T cells in Graves' hyperthyroidism and ophthalmopathy. TCRdb re-derived calls from the multiplex PCR reads in MiXCR, one entry per CDR3 protein. The sample has hundreds of thousands of distinct CDR3 sequences, about 15% seen once. The specimen was blood. The receptors stem from a woman aged 60-70 years with Graves' ophthalmopathy. CDR3s leave out the opening cysteine and the closing phenylalanine or tryptophan.

>TRBJ1-1|TRBV20-1
SAERVRGNAEAF
>TRBJ2-1|TRBV5-6
AASLAGVYEQF
>TRBJ2-3|TRBV12-3/TRBV12-4
ASSRKTGVTDTQY
>TRBJ2-1|TRBV5-1
ASSLGTGGFSEQF
>TRBJ1-2|TRBV11-2
ASSLVGGNFYGYT
>TRBJ2-5|TRBV12-3/TRBV12-4
ASSQTGMEETQY
>TRBJ2-5|TRBV5-6
ASSRAGVKETQY
>TRBJ2-1|TRBV12-5
ASGFGLAEGPMVDEQF
>TRBJ2-1|TRBV20-1
SASPISGRALYNEQF
>TRBJ2-3|TRBV27
ASRSLAFTDAQY
>TRBJ2-5|TRBV30
AWSAFGSEETQY
>TRBJ1-2|TRBV5-1
ASSLEGVATYGYT
>TRBJ2-1|TRBV20-1
SALGGYNEQF
>TRBJ1-6|TRBV9
ASSVGGRHNSPLH
>TRBJ2-7|TRBV25-1
ASSEGRVYEQY
>TRBJ2-1|TRBV20-1
SATGTSGLAGEQF
>TRBJ2-2|TRBV28
ASLRFGRGGELF
>TRBJ1-1|TRBV7-9
ASSSGRKAF
>TRBJ1-4|TRBV6-1
ASSGQGSWEKLF
>TRBJ2-2|TRBV19
ASSIQAGTGELF
>TRBJ2-5|TRBV30
AWNMGRGTAQY
>TRBJ2-1|TRBV7-9
ASSSAGTSGRKTSYNEQF
>TRBJ1-1|TRBV9
AFNRGRGKNAEAF
>TRBJ2-1|TRBV7-9
ASSPPRNEQF
>TRBJ2-3|TRBV12-3/TRBV12-4
ASRKPRERGLAGASTDTQY
>TRBJ2-1|TRBV7-2
ASIDGTSGIDEQF
>TRBJ1-5|TRBV30
AWSRTESRGNQPQH
>TRBJ2-7|TRBV20-1
SAARTGDSYEQY
>TRBJ2-1|TRBV3-1
ASSQDSGLANEQF
>TRBJ1-1|TRBV5-8
ASSQQTGLNTEAF
>TRBJ2-1|TRBV2
ASSLAGRGLGEQF
>TRBJ2-3|TRBV10-2
ASGAAGPDTQY
>TRBJ2-1|TRBV7-3
ASSMGAGRIAEQF
>TRBJ2-7|TRBV5-1
ASSIGQTYEQY
>TRBJ2-1|TRBV18
ASSRASRGQGEQF
>TRBJ2-5|TRBV25-1
ASSDLDRGVETQY
>TRBJ2-7|TRBV20-1
SARGDRGWSYEQY
>TRBJ2-7|TRBV7-2
ASSLMSSASYEQY